The rows below give T cell receptor beta chains drawn from one sample of a study of cytotoxic CD8 clonotypes in ibrutinib-treated CLL. The protocol was immunoSEQ multiplex PCR, while the TCRdb copy is restricted to in-frame clones and leaves out a portion. Among 75,000 to 90,000 clones listed, over 65% were seen once. The starting material was PBMCs, obtained after 24 months of ibrutinib treatment. These receptors came from a human donor with chronic lymphocytic leukemia. Each CDR3 is given with its conserved first and last residue. D genes are given only for firm matches. For some rows the clone size is stated as once, few or many, or as a class when expanded; others skip it.

v_gene: TRBV28; abundance: -; j_gene: TRBJ2-7; d_gene: TRBD1; CDR3aa: CASTTGKGYDQYF; CDR3nt: TGTGCCAGTACGACAGGGAAGGGCTACGATCAGTACTTC
v_gene: TRBV28; abundance: -; j_gene: TRBJ2-2; d_gene: TRBD2; CDR3aa: CASSLAGANTGELFF; CDR3nt: TGTGCCAGCAGTTTAGCGGGAGCGAACACCGGGGAGCTGTTTTTT
v_gene: TRBV11-1; abundance: -; j_gene: TRBJ2-5; d_gene: TRBD1; CDR3aa: CASSLTGVRETQYF; CDR3nt: TGTGCCAGCAGCTTAACAGGGGTTAGAGAGACCCAGTACTTC
v_gene: TRBV7-2; abundance: -; j_gene: TRBJ2-6; d_gene: -; CDR3aa: CASSRNRGANVLTF; CDR3nt: TGTGCCAGCAGTCGAAACAGGGGGGCCAACGTCCTGACTTTC
v_gene: TRBV21-1; abundance: few; j_gene: TRBJ1-5; d_gene: -; CDR3aa: CASSIDRESSNQPQHF; CDR3nt: TGTGCCAGCAGCATAGACAGGGAGTCGAGCAATCAGCCCCAGCATTTT
v_gene: TRBV9; abundance: -; j_gene: TRBJ2-5; d_gene: -; CDR3aa: CASSVLGGETQYF; CDR3nt: TGTGCCAGCAGCGTTCTTGGGGGGGAGACCCAGTACTTC
v_gene: TRBV5-6; abundance: -; j_gene: TRBJ1-1; d_gene: -; CDR3aa: CASSSGIYGTEAFF; CDR3nt: TGTGCCAGCAGCTCGGGGATTTACGGGACTGAAGCTTTCTTT
v_gene: TRBV4-2; abundance: -; j_gene: TRBJ1-1; d_gene: TRBD1; CDR3aa: CASSQEHRGHRLNTEAFF; CDR3nt: TGTGCCAGCAGCCAAGAGCACAGGGGGCACCGATTAAACACTGAAGCTTTCTTT
v_gene: TRBV2; abundance: -; j_gene: TRBJ2-7; d_gene: -; CDR3aa: CASSVTAYEQYF; CDR3nt: TGTGCCAGCAGTGTTACAGCCTACGAGCAGTACTTC
v_gene: TRBV25-1; abundance: -; j_gene: TRBJ2-7; d_gene: -; CDR3aa: CASSHSGDIDFYEQYF; CDR3nt: TGTGCCAGCAGCCACTCCGGAGACATAGACTTCTACGAGCAGTACTTC
v_gene: TRBV20-1; abundance: -; j_gene: TRBJ2-7; d_gene: -; CDR3aa: CSAIVGWEQYF; CDR3nt: TGCAGTGCTATTGTTGGGTGGGAGCAGTACTTC
v_gene: TRBV7-6; abundance: -; j_gene: TRBJ1-2; d_gene: -; CDR3aa: CASTPGAGALYGYTF; CDR3nt: TGTGCCAGCACCCCTGGTGCAGGGGCCCTCTATGGCTACACCTTC